What follows are 25 T cell receptor beta chains derived from one specimen sequenced in a study of Graves' ophthalmopathy and Graves' hyperthyroidism. TCR beta CDR3 amplification used RNA transcripts. The authors performed first-round RT-PCR with HTBI primers and then a second-round multiplex PCR. TCRdb redid the calling of the multiplex PCR reads with MiXCR, one entry per CDR3 protein. The sample includes about 700,000 distinct CDR3 sequences, more than 40% of them seen just once. The sequenced material came from peripheral blood. The receptors come from an adult man with Graves' ophthalmopathy.

This rearrangement joins TRBV25-1 to TRBJ1-4; D not certain. The V gene's germline CDR1 is MGHDK and CDR2 SYGVNS. Trimming cost V 7 bases and J 11 bases, with 26 bases left between them. CDR3 length equals 16 residues. In DNA form, the CDR3 reads TGTGCCAGCAAGGCCCTCCGAGGGAAAGAAAGGTGGAAACTGTTTTTT. Its translation: CASKALRGKERWKLFF.

This clonotype was observed a single time. The CDR3: CSVEMDSPNYGYTF. DNA of the CDR3: TGCAGCGTTGAAATGGACAGTCCGAACTATGGCTACACCTTC. This chain uses TRBV29-1 with TRBJ1-2, with D perhaps TRBD1 (6 bases). The CDR3 contains 14 residues. Trimming stripped 2 bases from V and 2 bases from J, with 12 bases between. Germline CDR1 is SQVTM and CDR2 is ANQGSEA.

This clonotype has ten or more counts. The chain uses TRBV7-9 and TRBJ2-7, with a tentative D call TRBD1 (6 bases). The V end lost 5 bases, the J end lost 2 bases, and 13 bases lay between the germline ends. The CDR3 loop spans 14 amino acids. Germline CDR1 is SEHNR and CDR2 is FQNEAQ (reference sequence). CDR3 sequence reads: CASSTWDTAYEQYF. In nucleotides, the CDR3 is TGTGCCAGCAGCACCTGGGACACGGCCTACGAGCAGTACTTC. Using reference TRBV7-9 and TRBJ2-7 for the parts outside the CDR3, the full variable domain is DTGVSQNPRHKITKRGQNVTFRCDPISEHNRLYWYRQTLGQGPEFLTYFQNEAQLEKSRLLSDRFSAERPKGSFSTLEIQRTEQGDSAMYLCASSTWDTAYEQYFGPGTRLTVT.

The chain combines TRBV9 with TRBJ1-2, with 8 nucleotides matching TRBD1. Germline CDR1 is SGDLS and CDR2 is YYNGEE. Trimming cost V 4 bases and J 7 bases; bases outside gene matches: 9. The CDR3 is 14 amino acids. The CDR3 sequence: CASSYRGKEAGYTF. CDR3 in DNA: TGTGCCAGCAGCTACAGGGGGAAGGAGGCTGGCTACACCTTC.

This rearrangement joins TRBV2 to TRBJ2-5; D is perhaps TRBD2 (5 bases). The CDR3 runs to 12 residues. CDR1 SNHLY and CDR2 FYNNEI come from the germline V gene. Deletions cut 6 bases from V and 5 bases from J, with 10 bases between. The CDR3 nucleotides are TGTGCCAGCAGGATGGGCGGGGAGACCCAGTACTTC. It yields the protein CASRMGGETQYF.

This chain links TRBV12-3 or TRBV12-4 with TRBJ2-2; TRBD1 aligns across 8 bases. CDR3 size: 15 residues. V lost 5 bases to trimming and J lost 4 bases; unmatched junction nucleotides: 6. The CDR3 DNA reads TGTGCCAGCAGTATGTACAGGGGGAGCACCGGGGAGCTGTTTTTT. It encodes CASSMYRGSTGELFF.

This clonotype was picked up many times. The rearrangement joins TRBV7-2 to TRBJ2-7, with D unclear. V was trimmed by 0 bases and J by 3 bases, leaving 9 bases between them. This CDR3 contains 14 residues. The V gene's germline CDR1 is SGHTA and CDR2 FQGNSA. The CDR3 coding sequence is TGTGCCAGCAGCTTAGCGGTCGTAGACTACGAGCAGTACTTC. It is translated as CASSLAVVDYEQYF.

This clonotype showed up just a few times. The V call is TRBV7-2, the J call TRBJ1-5, with D uncertain. This CDR3 spans 12 amino acids. Germline V gene data show CDR1 as SGHTA and CDR2 as FQGNSA. The V end lost 5 bases, the J end lost 9 bases, and 11 bases lay between the germline ends. The DNA for the CDR3 is TGTGCCAGCAGCCAAGACTACCCGCCCCAGCATTTT. Its translation is CASSQDYPPQHF.

The chain has TRBV25-1 and TRBJ1-2; 7 bases are shared with TRBD1. The germline V gene encodes CDR1 MGHDK and CDR2 SYGVNS. Trimming at V came to 0 bases and at J to 10 bases, leaving 5 bases not matched to a gene. The length of the CDR3 is 13 residues. For the CDR3, the DNA is TGTGCCAGCAGTGAATATCGGGACAGTTACTACACCTTC. Protein product: CASSEYRDSYYTF.

In this sample, this clonotype turned up many times. The chain combines TRBV5-8 with TRBJ1-2; 8 bases agree with TRBD1. Germline CDR1 reads SGHTS; CDR2 reads YDEGEE. This CDR3 region has 13 residues. J gave up 5 bases and V 5 bases, and 5 bases lay outside the gene matches. CDR3 bases: TGTGCCAGCAGTCCACAGGGGGTTTATGGCTACACCTTC. Its protein product is CASSPQGVYGYTF.

The J gene is TRBJ2-3, the V gene TRBV24-1, with D possibly TRBD2 on 6 matching bases. V lost 4 bases to trimming and J lost 2 bases, with 15 bases between them. Germline assignment: CDR1 KGHDR and CDR2 SFDVKD. The CDR3 has 16 amino acids. CDR3 nucleotides: TGTGCCACCAGTGACAAACCGGGACTTCTCACAGATACGCAGTATTTT. Encoded protein: CATSDKPGLLTDTQYF.

This clonotype was seen repeatedly, ten times or more. J is TRBJ1-2 and V is TRBV4-2, with D possibly being TRBD1 (5 bases). With 1 base removed from V and 3 bases from J, the gap between germline ends came to 9 bases. The CDR3 loop spans 14 amino acids. CDR1 and CDR2 from the germline V gene are LGHNA and YNFKEQ. The CDR3 nucleotides are TGTGCCAGCAGCCAAGCAGGGCAGGACTATGGCTACACCTTC. Translated, it gives CASSQAGQDYGYTF.

The table lists this clonotype with many counts. This CDR3 is CSARDDYRGYGYTF. CDR3 in DNA: TGCAGTGCTAGAGATGACTATCGCGGATATGGCTACACCTTC. The chain links TRBV20-1 to TRBJ1-2; D unresolved. Trimming left V 0 bases short and J 5 bases short, with 13 bases between. Germline V gene sequence: CDR1 DFQATT, CDR2 SNEGSKA (reference sequence). The CDR3 loop spans 14 amino acids.

A note on this clonotype: The junction departs from the called germline gene at one end, perhaps through a read error. CDR3 sequence: CASSHPGDTLTSF. The CDR3 nucleotides read TGTGCCAGCAGCCATCCAGGGGACACCTTGACTAGCTTT. The J gene is TRBJ1-6, the V gene TRBV7-9, with D perhaps matching TRBD1 (6 bases). CDR1 is SEHNR, CDR2 FQNEAQ, per germline (reference sequence). This CDR3 region has 13 residues.

Ten or more counts support this clonotype. The rearrangement uses TRBV7-2 and TRBJ2-2; TRBD1 matches at 7 bases. Germline CDR1 and CDR2: SGHTA and FQGNSA. The CDR3 is 14 amino acids. The J segment lost 5 bases and the V segment lost 3 bases, leaving 3 bases of the junction unmatched. CDR3 nucleotide sequence: TGTGCCAGCAGCTTCACAGGGGTTACCGGGGAGCTGTTTTTT. Amino acids: CASSFTGVTGELFF.

The chain combines TRBV7-9 with TRBJ1-3; TRBD1 matches at 10 bases. This CDR3 spans 16 amino acids. V lost 5 bases and J lost 6; bases outside the gene matches: 10. Germline V lookup: CDR1 SEHNR, CDR2 FQNEAQ (reference sequence). Written as DNA, the CDR3 is TGTGCCAGCAGCCGGGATCGGACAGGGGGTAAAAACACCATATATTTT. Translated: CASSRDRTGGKNTIYF. Complete variable domain (other parts from reference TRBV7-9 and TRBJ1-3): DTGVSQNPRHKITKRGQNVTFRCDPISEHNRLYWYRQTLGQGPEFLTYFQNEAQLEKSRLLSDRFSAERPKGSFSTLEIQRTEQGDSAMYLCASSRDRTGGKNTIYFGEGSWLTVV.

V and J are TRBV5-1 and TRBJ1-1; D is ambiguous. V was cut by 2 bases and J by 1 base, with 9 bases left in between. Germline CDR1 SGHRS, CDR2 YFSETQ. CDR3 length equals 14 residues. The CDR3 here is CASSFLGRNTEAFF. The CDR3 DNA is TGCGCCAGCAGCTTTCTTGGGAGGAACACTGAAGCTTTCTTT.

At least ten counts were recorded for this clonotype. This rearrangement joins TRBV14 to TRBJ2-7; 11 nucleotides match TRBD1. Germline CDR1 and CDR2: SGHDN and FVKESK. This CDR3 is 14 amino acids long. V trimming: 3 bases; J trimming: 7 bases; junction bases outside the gene matches: 5. In DNA, the CDR3 is TGTGCCAGCAGCCAGACCGGGACAGGGGGTGAGCAGTACTTC. Translated, it gives CASSQTGTGGEQYF.

This clonotype appeared many times. The chain joins TRBV29-1 to TRBJ2-5; D uncertain. The CDR3 contains 12 residues. V gave up 1 base and J gave up 2 bases, with 5 bases separating them. CDR1 SQVTM and CDR2 ANQGSEA come from the germline V gene. The CDR3 nucleotides read TGCAGCGTTGAAGGCCAACAAGAGACCCAGTACTTC. This sequence encodes CSVEGQQETQYF.

This clonotype occurred once. The chain has TRBV7-2 and TRBJ2-5; 10 bases fit TRBD1. Per the germline V gene, CDR1 is SGHTA and CDR2 is FQGNSA. The V gene end was trimmed by 6 bases and the J gene end by 2 bases; junction bases not matched to a gene: 9. The CDR3 spans 16 residues. CDR3 loop: CASSSWTGGSQETQYF. The CDR3 nucleotides are TGTGCCAGCAGTTCGTGGACAGGGGGGAGTCAAGAGACCCAGTACTTC.

V and J are TRBV7-3 and TRBJ2-5; 9 bases map to TRBD2. The J call may be wrong; the DNA end is better matched by TRBJ2-1. The CDR3 length is 13 residues. Germline V gene data show CDR1 as SGHTA and CDR2 as FQGTGA. The CDR3, as DNA: TGTGCCAGCAGCCCGGGACTAGCACCCGAGCAGTTCTTC. It is translated as CASSPGLAPEQFF.

This clonotype came up many times. The chain is built from TRBV12-3 or TRBV12-4 and TRBJ1-1; no reliable D call. V dropped 3 bases and J dropped 0 bases, with 8 bases sitting between them. There are 14 residues in the CDR3. CDR3 sequence: CASSLSQMNTEAFF. CDR3 DNA sequence: TGTGCCAGCAGTTTGTCACAGATGAACACTGAAGCTTTCTTT.

The gene calls are TRBV9 and TRBJ1-2; TRBD1 matches 9 bases. J gave up 4 bases and V 2 bases, and 3 bases lay outside the gene matches. The CDR3 length is 14 residues. Germline CDR1 SGDLS, CDR2 YYNGEE. For the CDR3, the DNA is TGTGCCAGCAGCGTCGGGACAGGGCCCTATGGCTACACCTTC. It codes for CASSVGTGPYGYTF.

This clonotype was seen only a few times. This sequence joins TRBV20-1 and TRBJ2-7; D not certain. The CDR3 covers 15 residues. From germline, CDR1 is DFQATT and CDR2 SNEGSKA (reference sequence). The ends were cut back, 3 bases at V and 0 bases at J, with 15 bases in the middle. The CDR3 spells CSASPNNPSSYEQYF. CDR3 nucleotides: TGCAGTGCTAGTCCAAATAACCCCAGCTCCTACGAGCAGTACTTC.

This clonotype was recorded many times. The chain employs TRBV20-1 and TRBJ2-7; possibly TRBD1 for D (5 bases). The germline CDR1 and CDR2 sequences are DFQATT and SNEGSKA (reference sequence). V shed 0 bases and J shed 3 bases, with 12 bases lying between them. This CDR3 has 14 amino acids. Here the CDR3 DNA reads TGCAGTGCTAGAGATTCAGGGAAATACTACGAGCAGTACTTC. Its translation is CSARDSGKYYEQYF.